This T cell receptor beta chain was profiled in a study of CD8+CD57+ T cells in acquired aplastic anemia. Study at large: DNA from sorted CD4+ and CD8+ cells averaged approximately 3.5 ug.

Genomic DNA, serving as template, underwent TCR beta VDJ and CDR3 profiling. MiXCR was run by TCRdb on the reads, yielding one entry per CDR3 protein. Of 100,000 to 150,000 distinct CDR3 sequences detected, over 30% appear once; the ten largest clones hold roughly 3%. Remarks on this clonotype: Its cognate antigen is unknown.

Study findings and constraints: Nearly 30 was the count of CD8+ CDR3 sequences that patients shared with controls. CD8+ Simpson's diversity did not differ significantly between patients and controls.

The germline V gene has CDR1 MNHEY and CDR2 SVGAGI. Trimming removed 2 bases from V and 5 bases from J; junction bases left unmatched: 8. The length of the CDR3 is 17 residues. For sequencing, patients were chosen who had shown expansion of CD8+CD57+ cells by flow cytometry. The gene calls are TRBV6-5 and TRBJ2-2; 10 nucleotides line up with TRBD2. This TCR was recovered from a human donor with aplastic anemia. Input material: sorted CD4+, CD8+, or CD8+CD57+ T cells (not recorded which) from PBMCs. In DNA form, the CDR3 reads TGTGCCAGCAGTTACCGGAGACTAGCGGGTTTAACCGGGGAGCTGTTTTTT. Protein sequence: CASSYRRLAGLTGELFF.